In this sample, the clone carrying this T cell receptor beta chain turned up once. These data come from a study of T cell clonotyping in hematopoietic cell transplantation. Some clones are missing from TCRdb's copy, which holds only in-frame ones; the method was immunoSEQ multiplex PCR. This sample has roughly 30,000 clones; 82% occur once, and the top ten carry over 1.5%. Described time point: recipient sample about 28 days before transplant, after cytoreduction. CDR3 length: 16 residues. Germline-derived CDR1 and CDR2 are GTSNPN and SVGIG (reference sequence). Trimming took off 1 base at V and 0 bases at J, with 13 bases between the two ends.

The chain recombines TRBV30 with TRBJ2-1; the D gene is possibly TRBD2 (5 bases). The sequence was obtained from a man aged 40-49 years with acute myeloid leukemia. Some clones in this sample may be carry-over from other donors' samples. Sample: peripheral blood mononuclear cells, taken before stem cell transplant. This CDR3 is CAWSGTGPSSYNEQFF. CDR3 DNA sequence: TGTGCCTGGAGTGGGACTGGACCGAGCTCCTACAATGAGCAGTTCTTC.